These 32 T cell receptor beta chains were sequenced from one sample in a study of CD8 T cells in ankylosing spondylitis (dated by TCRdb to about 2017). The library was produced with 5' RACE. Sequencing relied on an Illumina HiSeq 2500. TCRdb took the public reads, trimmed them with fastp at Q25, ran MiXCR for clone calling and kept in-frame beta chains. Each CDR3 protein appears once, grouped with its most common genes and DNA. The sample table records more than 100,000 distinct CDR3 sequences; around 10% of these occur just once. The ten largest clones take up 4.1% of the sample. Sequenced material: blood, either unsorted or a sorted T cell fraction (not recorded which). The source of these receptors is a female donor with ankylosing spondylitis or in good health (not recorded which).

This clonotype has ten or more counts. V usage is TRBV5-5 and J usage is TRBJ2-7; 8 bases map to TRBD2. J gave up 0 bases and V 4 bases, and 6 bases lay outside the gene matches. The CDR3 runs to 15 residues. The V gene's germline CDR1 is SGHKS and CDR2 YYEKEE (reference sequence). CDR3 sequence: CASSERGIPSYEQYF. The CDR3 DNA reads as TGTGCCAGCAGCGAGCGGGGGATTCCCTCCTACGAGCAGTACTTC.

To note about this clonotype: This may stem from a read error, because a much larger clone lies one nucleotide away. V and J are TRBV20-1 and TRBJ2-7; D not resolved. This CDR3 contains 14 residues. Germline CDR1 reads DFQATT; CDR2 reads SNEGSKA (reference sequence). This chain's CDR3 is CSARPALTAYDQYF. The CDR3 DNA reads TGCAGTGCTAGGCCCGCCTTGACCGCCTACGACCAGTACTTC.

This clonotype was counted at least ten times. V is TRBV5-6 and J is TRBJ1-1; no clear D gene. Germline V gives CDR1 SGHDT, CDR2 YYEEEE. V was pared by 5 bases and J by 3 bases, with 11 bases between. This CDR3 comprises 13 residues. In DNA form, the CDR3 reads TGTGCCAGCAGGGGGTTAGAAGACACTGAAGCTTTCTTT. It translates to CASRGLEDTEAFF.

At least ten counts were recorded for this clonotype. The genes are TRBV7-2 and TRBJ1-2; no clear D. The germline gives CDR1 SGHTA, CDR2 FQGNSA. Trimming took 6 bases from V and 4 from J, leaving 12 bases between them. The CDR3 length is 13 residues. The CDR3, as DNA: TGTGCCAGCAGTCCTCGGGAGATCTATGGCTACACCTTC. Its protein product is CASSPREIYGYTF.

In its sample, this clonotype was seen many times. The chain is built from TRBV12-3 or TRBV12-4 and TRBJ2-7; unclear D gene. V was clipped by 3 bases and J by 4 bases, with 13 bases between them. This CDR3 comprises 14 residues. The CDR3 spells CASSLDPSLYEQYF. For the CDR3, the DNA is TGTGCCAGCAGTTTGGACCCGTCTCTTTACGAGCAGTACTTC.

This clonotype has ten or more counts. The chain combines TRBV14 with TRBJ2-7; D perhaps matches TRBD2 (5 bases). Trimming removed 6 bases from V and 7 bases from J, with 19 bases in between. The germline V gene encodes CDR1 SGHDN and CDR2 FVKESK. The CDR3 sequence is 14 residues long. The CDR3 sequence is CASRPSGSVVEQYF. CDR3 nucleotides: TGTGCCAGCAGACCCTCGGGATCTGTGGTGGAGCAGTACTTC.

This clonotype was seen many times. The chain joins TRBV5-1 to TRBJ2-1, with D possibly called TRBD1 or TRBD2 (5 bases each). Trimming removed 4 bases from V and 8 bases from J, with 22 bases in between. The CDR3 consists of 16 residues. In germline, CDR1 is SGHRS, CDR2 YFSETQ. The CDR3 sequence: CASSLKTGQLNHEQFF. The CDR3 coding sequence is TGCGCCAGCAGCCTAAAAACGGGGCAGTTGAACCATGAGCAGTTCTTC.

This clonotype showed up many times. The V call is TRBV20-1, the J call TRBJ2-7; the D gene is possibly TRBD1 (6 bases). The CDR3 consists of 12 residues. From germline, CDR1 is DFQATT and CDR2 SNEGSKA (reference sequence). This CDR3 is CRLETGKNEQYF. The CDR3 coding sequence is TGCAGACTAGAAACAGGGAAAAACGAGCAGTACTTC.

This clonotype came up many times. This chain links TRBV5-1 with TRBJ2-1; 7 bases are shared with TRBD1. This CDR3 has 16 residues. V trimming: 4 bases; J trimming: 1 base; junction bases outside the gene matches: 8. From germline, CDR1 is SGHRS and CDR2 YFSETQ. The CDR3 coding sequence is TGCGCCAGCAGCCGAGATGGGACAGAGTCCTACAATGAGCAGTTCTTC. Protein: CASSRDGTESYNEQFF.

This clonotype occurred many times. The rearrangement uses TRBV20-1 and TRBJ2-2; D is possibly TRBD2 (6 bases). The germline CDR1 and CDR2 sequences are DFQATT and SNEGSKA (reference sequence). This CDR3 contains 13 residues. Trimming left V 6 bases short and J 3 bases short, with 11 bases between. In DNA form, the CDR3 reads TGCAGTGCACTAGCACCCTACACCGGGGAGCTGTTTTTT. It specifies CSALAPYTGELFF.

This clonotype has more than one count but fewer than ten. An end of the junction does not agree with germline; a read error may underlie this. The rearrangement links TRBV3-1 to TRBJ2-5; 8 bases line up with TRBD2. The CDR3 covers 17 residues. Germline V CDR1 and CDR2: LGHDT, YNNKEL (reference sequence). In nucleotides, the CDR3 is TGTGCCAGCTGCCAAGATTCGCTAGCGGGCAGCCAAGAGACCCAGTACTTC. Residues: CASCQDSLAGSQETQYF.

This clonotype has at least ten counts. V is TRBV10-3 and J is TRBJ2-7; tentative D call: TRBD2 (5 bases). The CDR3 is made up of 12 amino acids. CDR1 and CDR2 (germline): ENHRY, SYGVKD. The V and J ends lost 3 bases and 8 bases respectively, with 11 bases between them. The CDR3 DNA reads as TGTGCCATCAGTGATGGCGAGCGGCAGCAGTACTTC. Translation gives CAISDGERQQYF.

This clonotype has ten or more counts. The V gene is TRBV2, the J gene TRBJ2-1, with 8 positions matching TRBD2. CDR1 is SNHLY and CDR2 is FYNNEI in the germline V gene. J lost 1 base, V lost 4 bases, and 3 bases had no gene match. The CDR3 covers 15 residues. The CDR3 is CASSGAGGSYNEQFF. CDR3 nucleotide sequence: TGTGCCAGCAGTGGGGCGGGGGGATCCTACAATGAGCAGTTCTTC.

This chain links TRBV28 with TRBJ1-3; D gene uncertain. CDR1 is MDHEN, CDR2 SYDVKM, per germline. Trimming stripped 8 bases from V and 4 bases from J, with 6 bases between. This CDR3 comprises 11 residues. The CDR3 sequence is CASAAGNTIYF. As DNA, the CDR3 is TGTGCCAGCGCGGCGGGAAACACCATATATTTT.

There are many counts of this clonotype. The CDR3: CASSSRVTDTQYF. Written as DNA, the CDR3 is TGTGCCAGCAGCTCCAGGGTCACAGATACGCAGTATTTT. The chain joins TRBV7-6 to TRBJ2-3; weak D call: TRBD1 (5 bases). V was pared by 4 bases and J by 2 bases, with 7 bases between. The CDR3 is 13 residues long. Germline assignment: CDR1 SGHVS and CDR2 FNYEAQ.

CDR3 region: CASSLDASVKNIQYF. CDR3 in DNA: TGTGCCAGCAGCTTAGACGCGTCAGTCAAAAACATTCAGTACTTC. This sequence joins TRBV7-2 and TRBJ2-4, with D uncertain. The V end lost 1 base, the J end lost 3 bases, and 10 bases lay between the germline ends. The CDR3 totals 15 residues. Per germline, CDR1 SGHTA and CDR2 FQGNSA.

V and J are TRBV12-2 and TRBJ1-2. TRBV12-2 is described as a pseudogene. The CDR3 is 14 amino acids. The chain's CDR3 is CASRPDGPNYGYTF. DNA for the CDR3: TGTGCAAGTCGCCCCGACGGACCTAACTATGGCTACACCTTC.

The chain links TRBV15 to TRBJ2-3, with 9 bases fitting TRBD1. The CDR3 is 13 amino acids. Germline trimming cut 9 bases from V and 1 base from J; bases unmatched to any gene: 2. CDR1 and CDR2 from the germline V gene are LNHNV and YYDKDF (reference sequence). The DNA for the CDR3 is TGTGCCACACGGACAGGGGGCACAGATACGCAGTATTTT. This encodes CATRTGGTDTQYF.

This clonotype has ten or more counts. The CDR3 DNA reads as TGCGCCAGCAGCTTCGAGGCACGAACTAACTATGGCTACACCTTC. Its protein is CASSFEARTNYGYTF. The V and J genes are TRBV5-1 and TRBJ1-2; D is ambiguous. This CDR3 is built from 15 residues. From germline, CDR1 is SGHRS and CDR2 YFSETQ. V was cut by 2 bases and J by 0 bases, with 11 bases left in between.

Only a few counts were recorded for this clonotype. The J gene is TRBJ2-2, the V gene TRBV11-2, with TRBD2 as a possible D gene (5 bases). The CDR3 extends over 15 amino acids. Germline assignment: CDR1 SGHAT and CDR2 FQNNGV. V lost 3 bases, J lost 0 bases, and 8 bases lay in between. CDR3 nucleotide sequence: TGTGCCAGCAGCTTTAGCGCTCCGAACACCGGGGAGCTGTTTTTT. Protein product: CASSFSAPNTGELFF.

The J gene is TRBJ2-3, the V gene TRBV29-1; D might be TRBD2 (6 bases). The germline V and J ends were trimmed by 6 bases and 1 base, with 11 bases remaining between them. This CDR3 has 13 residues. Germline assignment: CDR1 SQVTM and CDR2 ANQGSEA. The CDR3 here is CSVARDRTDTQYF. In DNA, the CDR3 is TGCAGCGTAGCGCGGGACCGCACAGATACGCAGTATTTT.

This clonotype was counted many times. This sequence joins TRBV5-1 and TRBJ2-1; unclear D gene. CDR3 length: 13 residues. CDR1 is SGHRS, CDR2 YFSETQ, per germline. The V end lost 4 bases, the J end lost 8 bases, and 13 bases lay between the germline ends. The DNA for the CDR3 is TGCGCCAGCAGCCCCACCGTGACCGATGAGCAGTTCTTC. Amino acids: CASSPTVTDEQFF.

The gene calls are TRBV20-1 and TRBJ2-7, with a tentative D call TRBD1 (5 bases). In germline, CDR1 is DFQATT, CDR2 SNEGSKA (reference sequence). CDR3 length: 13 residues. Trimming removed 3 bases from V and 3 bases from J, with 12 bases in between. CDR3 DNA: TGCAGTGCTAGGGACGGGCAGGGCTACGAGCAGTACTTC. Translating it yields CSARDGQGYEQYF.

This clonotype was detected a few times. Given a much more abundant clone one base away, this may be a read error. This chain connects TRBV5-1 to TRBJ2-3, with D maybe TRBD1 (6 bases). Germline CDR1 reads SGHRS; CDR2 reads YFSETQ. This CDR3 region has 15 residues. Trimming cost V 0 bases and J 6 bases, with 14 bases left between them. The CDR3 nucleotides are TGCGCCAGCAGCTTGGGACGGGTGGGGGCCGATACGCAGTATTTT. It codes for CASSLGRVGADTQYF.

This clonotype was detected ten times or more. The chain joins TRBV27 to TRBJ2-4; 14 bases match TRBD2. J lost 7 bases, V lost 6 bases, and 5 bases had no gene match. Germline loops: CDR1 MNHEY, CDR2 SMNVEV (reference sequence). The CDR3 sequence is 15 residues long. CDR3 sequence reads: CASSMGLAGVNIQYF. CDR3 DNA sequence: TGTGCCAGCAGCATGGGACTAGCGGGGGTCAACATTCAGTACTTC.

This clonotype showed up many times. This chain's CDR3 is CSAAGSSYNEQFF. CDR3 DNA sequence: TGCAGTGCTGCGGGGAGCTCCTACAATGAGCAGTTCTTC. The chain joins TRBV20-1 to TRBJ2-1; weak D call: TRBD2 (6 bases). The CDR3 length is 13 residues. V gave up 5 bases and J gave up 0 bases, with 8 bases separating them. The germline CDR1 and CDR2 sequences are DFQATT and SNEGSKA (reference sequence).

This clonotype was seen ten or more times. This chain joins TRBV11-2 and TRBJ1-6; 8 positions match TRBD1. V gave up 1 base and J gave up 11 bases; unmatched junction bases: 1. The CDR3 extends over 13 amino acids. Germline CDR1 is SGHAT and CDR2 is FQNNGV. CDR3: CASSLGQGPPLHF. The DNA of the CDR3 is TGTGCCAGCAGCTTAGGACAGGGGCCACCCCTCCACTTT.

This clonotype was picked up many times. This chain links TRBV12-3 or TRBV12-4 with TRBJ1-5, with D possibly being TRBD1 (5 bases). The CDR3 contains 16 residues. Deletions cut 2 bases from V and 5 bases from J, with 16 bases between. DNA of the CDR3: TGTGCCAGCAGTTTATCCGGCGGCAGGGCCGATCAGCCCCAGCATTTT. Amino acid sequence: CASSLSGGRADQPQHF.

This clonotype showed up just a few times. The chain links TRBV7-6 to TRBJ1-6; unclear D gene. The CDR3 spans 17 residues. Germline V CDR1 and CDR2: SGHVS, FNYEAQ. Trimming removed 1 base at V and 5 bases at J, with 15 bases between. CDR3 residues: CASSLVDQTADNSPLHF. The CDR3 coding sequence is TGTGCCAGCAGCTTAGTAGATCAGACGGCCGATAATTCACCCCTCCACTTT.

In this sample, this clonotype turned up many times. The J gene is TRBJ2-7, the V gene TRBV7-2; possible D gene TRBD1, 6 bases. This CDR3 contains 14 residues. The V end was cut by 1 base, the J end by 2 bases, with 9 bases between. Germline values: CDR1 SGHTA, CDR2 FQGNSA. CDR3 DNA: TGTGCCAGCAGCTTAGACAGGGCCGCCTACGAGCAGTACTTC. Residues: CASSLDRAAYEQYF.

This clonotype appeared many times. The V call is TRBV20-1, the J call TRBJ2-7; 11 positions agree with TRBD2. V gave up 0 bases and J gave up 3 bases; unmatched junction bases: 10. CDR1 and CDR2 (germline): DFQATT, SNEGSKA (reference sequence). The CDR3 consists of 17 residues. The CDR3 is CSARDLVTSGKNYEQYF. As DNA, the CDR3 is TGCAGTGCTAGAGATTTGGTGACTAGCGGGAAAAACTACGAGCAGTACTTC.

This clonotype turned up a few times. V usage is TRBV6-5 and J usage is TRBJ1-1; TRBD1 might be the D (5 bases). V shed 4 bases and J shed 3 bases, with 15 bases lying between them. The CDR3 is 15 amino acids. The germline CDR1 and CDR2 sequences are MNHEY and SVGAGI. CDR3 DNA sequence: TGTGCCAGCAGTTCCCAGGGCGCGGAGCACACTGAAGCTTTCTTT. The encoded protein is CASSSQGAEHTEAFF.